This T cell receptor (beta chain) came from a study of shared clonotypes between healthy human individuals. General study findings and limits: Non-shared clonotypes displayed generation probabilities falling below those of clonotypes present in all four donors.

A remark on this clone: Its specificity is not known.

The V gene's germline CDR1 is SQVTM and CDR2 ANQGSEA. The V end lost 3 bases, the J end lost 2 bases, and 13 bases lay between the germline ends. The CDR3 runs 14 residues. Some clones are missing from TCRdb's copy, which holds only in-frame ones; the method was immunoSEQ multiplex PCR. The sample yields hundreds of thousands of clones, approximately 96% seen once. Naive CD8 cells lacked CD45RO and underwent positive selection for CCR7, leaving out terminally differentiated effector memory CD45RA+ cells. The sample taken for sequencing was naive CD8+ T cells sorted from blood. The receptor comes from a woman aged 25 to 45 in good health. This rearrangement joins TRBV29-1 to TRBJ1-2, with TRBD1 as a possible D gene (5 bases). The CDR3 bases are TGCAGCGTTGAGGGGGGAATTCCGAACTATGGCTACACCTTC. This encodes CSVEGGIPNYGYTF.